Shown below are 8 T cell receptor beta chains from a single sample sequenced in a study of blood T cell repertoires in COVID-19. Some clones are missing from TCRdb's copy, which holds only in-frame ones; the method was immunoSEQ multiplex PCR. This table has roughly 260,000 clones, about nine tenths appearing once. Sample: peripheral blood. Source of these receptors: a man aged 40-55 years who had recovered from COVID-19.

The rearrangement joins TRBV7-9 to TRBJ2-7; D gene unclear. Trimming left V 4 bases short and J 4 bases short, with 5 bases between. Germline CDR1 reads SEHNR; CDR2 reads FQNEAQ (reference sequence). The CDR3 has 11 amino acids. CDR3 loop: CASSYRYEQYF. CDR3 nucleotide sequence: TGTGCCAGCAGCTACAGATACGAGCAGTACTTC.

The chain carries TRBV5-6 and TRBJ2-5; the D is unclear. V lost 0 bases and J 5 bases, leaving 5 bases between the germline ends. The CDR3 contains 12 residues. Germline V lookup: CDR1 SGHDT, CDR2 YYEEEE. CDR3 DNA: TGTGCCAGCAGCTTGGGCGAGGAGACCCAGTACTTC. This gives the protein CASSLGEETQYF.

The chain carries TRBV24-1 and TRBJ2-1, with 11 positions matching TRBD2. Unmatched junction bases numbered 0, after V lost 9 bases and J lost 3 bases. The CDR3 consists of 13 residues. Germline CDR1 KGHDR, CDR2 SFDVKD. The CDR3 reads CATGTSGYNEQFF. The CDR3, as DNA: TGTGCCACCGGGACTAGCGGCTACAATGAGCAGTTCTTC.

This chain links TRBV28 with TRBJ1-1, with 7 bases fitting TRBD1. CDR3 length: 14 amino acids. Trimming took 6 bases from V and 1 from J; bases not matched to a gene: 5. The germline V gene encodes CDR1 MDHEN and CDR2 SYDVKM. The CDR3: CASRLGQRNTEAFF. The CDR3 DNA sequence: TGTGCCAGCAGACTGGGACAGAGGAACACTGAAGCTTTCTTT.

The chain couples TRBV2 to TRBJ1-3; TRBD1 matches 8 bases. This CDR3 contains 16 residues. Germline V gives CDR1 SNHLY, CDR2 FYNNEI. V shed 0 bases and J 3 bases; nucleotides not matched to a gene: 4. CDR3 residues: CASSEADRVVGNTIYF. The CDR3 nucleotides read TGTGCCAGCAGTGAAGCGGACAGGGTGGTTGGAAACACCATATATTTT.

The gene calls are TRBV7-7 and TRBJ2-5, with 11 bases lining up with TRBD1. Germline V gene data show CDR1 as SSHAT and CDR2 as FNYEAQ (reference sequence). V shed 1 base and J 2 bases; nucleotides not matched to a gene: 3. The CDR3 covers 16 residues. CDR3 in DNA: TGTGCCAGCAGCTTAGTGGGGACAGGGGGTCAAGAGACCCAGTACTTC. As protein: CASSLVGTGGQETQYF. The variable domain in full, with the rest retrieved from reference TRBV7-7 and TRBJ2-5, is GAGVSQSPRYKVTKRGQDVTLRCDPISSHATLYWYQQALGQGPEFLTYFNYEAQPDKSGLPSDRFSAERPEGSISTLTIQRTEQRDSAMYRCASSLVGTGGQETQYFGPGTRLLVL.

The rearrangement links TRBV7-2 to TRBJ2-5; TRBD2 agrees at 13 bases. The V segment lost 6 bases and the J segment 5 bases; nucleotides outside the gene matches: 9. The CDR3 contains 16 residues. Per the germline V gene, CDR1 is SGHTA and CDR2 is FQGNSA. CDR3 nucleotides: TGTGCCAGCAGGTCAGGACTAGCGGGAGTGTCGGAGACCCAGTACTTC. Amino acids: CASRSGLAGVSETQYF.

The CDR3 region is CASIIDNEQFF. CDR3 nucleotide sequence: TGTGCCAGCATTATAGACAATGAGCAGTTCTTC. The chain links TRBV12-3 or TRBV12-4 to TRBJ2-1, with D hard to call. V was pared by 7 bases and J by 5 bases, with 6 bases between. The CDR3 has 11 residues.